These 27 T cell receptor beta chains came from one sample sequenced in a study of regulatory T cells in long-lasting Graves disease. Time point noted: newly diagnosed GD, antithyroid drugs for less than 3 months. From RNA extracted from PBMCs, the TCR library was made. According to the study, TCR beta libraries were built with iRepertoire HTBI primers and CDR3-region Arm-PCR. From the multiplex PCR reads, TCRdb called clonotypes with MiXCR, one entry per CDR3 protein. Counted here are 320,000 or so distinct CDR3 sequences, 15% to 20% occurring once; the ten biggest clones make up around 36%. Material: peripheral blood mononuclear cells (PBMCs), obtained at new diagnosis, from a patient treated with antithyroid drugs. Receptor source: a female donor with Graves disease.

This clonotype was detected ten times or more. The chain uses TRBV19 and TRBJ1-5; D remains unclear. Germline CDR1 LNHDA, CDR2 SQIVND (reference sequence). V lost 3 bases and J 6 bases, leaving 12 bases between the germline ends. The CDR3 has 14 amino acids. The CDR3 reads CASSIGRAGQPQHF. CDR3 sequence (DNA): TGTGCCAGTAGTATTGGTAGGGCCGGTCAGCCCCAGCATTTT.

This clonotype was seen only a few times. This may stem from a read error, because a much larger clone lies one nucleotide away. This chain uses TRBV28 with TRBJ2-1; D may correspond to TRBD1 or TRBD2 (5 bases each). The J call is doubtful: the DNA matches TRBJ2-5 better. Germline loops: CDR1 MDHEN, CDR2 SYDVKM. The CDR3 loop spans 15 amino acids. Written as DNA, the CDR3 is TGTGCCAGCAGTTTATCAGGATTGGGGGTGGGGACCCAGTACTTC. This encodes CASSLSGLGVGTQYF.

This clonotype was seen repeatedly, ten times or more. Written as DNA, the CDR3 is TGTGCCAGCAGTTTATTTGGGGCCAACGTCCTGACTTTC. Its translation: CASSLFGANVLTF. The chain joins TRBV12-3 or TRBV12-4 to TRBJ2-6; D call uncertain. V was trimmed by 2 bases and J by 3 bases, leaving 2 bases between them. The CDR3 extends over 13 amino acids.

The CDR3 here is CASSQDDGSSYNEQFF. The DNA of the CDR3 is TGCGCCAGCAGCCAGGACGACGGGAGCTCCTACAATGAGCAGTTCTTC. The rearrangement joins TRBV4-1 to TRBJ2-1, with a weak D call TRBD2 (6 bases). Trimming shortened V by 3 bases and J by 0 bases, and 12 bases separated the two germline ends. This CDR3 is built from 16 residues. CDR1 MGHRA and CDR2 YSYEKL come from the germline V gene.

The chain joins TRBV25-1 to TRBJ2-5; perhaps TRBD2 as D (5 bases). The CDR3 consists of 17 residues. Trimming stripped 3 bases from V and 5 bases from J, with 22 bases between. Germline-derived CDR1 and CDR2 are MGHDK and SYGVNS. CDR3 sequence: CASSDLDGLRVSETQYF. CDR3 sequence (DNA): TGTGCCAGCAGTGACCTGGACGGACTGAGGGTGTCGGAGACCCAGTACTTC.

In its sample, this clonotype was seen many times. The chain uses TRBV12-3 or TRBV12-4 and TRBJ2-5; no clear D gene. This CDR3 contains 13 residues. Trimming took off 2 bases at V and 4 bases at J, with 8 bases between the two ends. CDR3 nucleotides: TGTGCCAGCAGTTTATTGGCGTCAGAGACCCAGTACTTC. Protein sequence: CASSLLASETQYF.

In this sample, this clonotype turned up many times. The rearrangement joins TRBV10-3 to TRBJ2-1; D perhaps matches TRBD2 (6 bases). Between the trimmed V and J ends, which lost 8 bases and 3 bases, there was a span of 11 bases. Germline values: CDR1 ENHRY, CDR2 SYGVKD. The CDR3 is made up of 13 amino acids. CDR3 bases: TGTGCCATCGGGGCGGGAAACTACAATGAGCAGTTCTTC. Residues: CAIGAGNYNEQFF.

This clonotype was seen a few times. The J gene is TRBJ1-4, the V gene TRBV7-9; TRBD1 matches at 7 bases. The V segment lost 4 bases and the J segment 3 bases; nucleotides outside the gene matches: 8. The CDR3 extends over 16 amino acids. Looked up from germline, CDR1 is SEHNR and CDR2 is FQNEAQ (reference sequence). As DNA, the CDR3 is TGTGCCAGCAGCTCCTCACAGGGGCGGGCTAATGAAAAACTGTTTTTT. It codes for CASSSSQGRANEKLFF.

This clonotype was detected many times. The chain recombines TRBV28 with TRBJ2-3, with TRBD2 matching 7 bases. The CDR3 extends over 15 amino acids. V trimming: 6 bases; J trimming: 7 bases; junction bases outside the gene matches: 13. Germline assignment: CDR1 MDHEN and CDR2 SYDVKM. The CDR3 coding sequence is TGTGCCAGCAGAACCAGCGGGGAGGGCTTGTATACGCAGTATTTT. It yields the protein CASRTSGEGLYTQYF.

This clonotype was seen repeatedly, ten times or more. The V gene is TRBV5-1, the J gene TRBJ1-3; D unclear. V dropped 4 bases and J dropped 4 bases, with 12 bases sitting between them. Looked up from germline, CDR1 is SGHRS and CDR2 is YFSETQ. The CDR3 length is 14 residues. The CDR3 bases are TGCGCCAGCAGCGTCCAATCGGGGGGAAACACCATATATTTT. It yields the protein CASSVQSGGNTIYF.

The V and J genes are TRBV19 and TRBJ2-1; TRBD2 aligns across 10 bases. The CDR3 consists of 15 residues. CDR1 is LNHDA and CDR2 is SQIVND in the germline V gene (reference sequence). J lost 6 bases, V lost 5 bases, and 7 bases had no gene match. Here the CDR3 reads CASSGQLAGSNEQFF. CDR3 coding DNA: TGTGCCAGTAGTGGTCAACTAGCGGGAAGCAATGAGCAGTTCTTC.

The chain has TRBV9 and TRBJ2-1, with 9 bases identical to TRBD2. Losses at the gene ends were 7 bases for V and 5 bases for J; bases not matched to a gene: 16. Germline-derived CDR1 and CDR2 are SGDLS and YYNGEE. The CDR3 contains 17 residues. This CDR3 reads CASSRPLAGEGHNEQFF. CDR3 in DNA: TGTGCCAGCTCACGGCCTTTAGCGGGAGAAGGGCACAATGAGCAGTTCTTC.

In regard to this clonotype: This sequence is one base from a far larger clone and is likely a read error. The chain is built from TRBV7-2 and TRBJ2-7; D is possibly TRBD1 or TRBD2 (5 bases each). There are 16 residues in the CDR3. CDR1 and CDR2 from the germline V gene are SGHTA and FQGNSA. V was trimmed by 5 bases and J by 7 bases, leaving 24 bases between them. In DNA, the CDR3 is TGTGCCAGCAGCGACCGGGACCTAAAGGCATACAATGAGCAGTACTTC. This translates into CASSDRDLKAYNEQYF.

This clonotype was seen at least ten times. The rearrangement uses TRBV7-8 and TRBJ2-7; 7 bases are a match to TRBD2. CDR1 SGHVS and CDR2 FQNEAQ come from the germline V gene. V was pared by 1 base and J by 0 bases, with 3 bases of the junction left unmatched. This CDR3 spans 15 amino acids. CDR3: CASSLGWEGSYEQYF. In DNA, the CDR3 is TGTGCCAGCAGCTTAGGGTGGGAGGGCTCCTACGAGCAGTACTTC. Based on the CDR3 plus reference TRBV7-8 and TRBJ2-7, the full variable domain is GAGVSQSPRYKVAKRGQDVALRCDPISGHVSLFWYQQALGQGPEFLTYFQNEAQLDKSGLPSDRFFAERPEGSVSTLKIQRTQQEDSAVYLCASSLGWEGSYEQYFGPGTRLTVT.

The chain links TRBV4-1 to TRBJ2-7; 7 bases map to TRBD2. CDR3 size: 16 residues. Germline CDR1 is MGHRA and CDR2 is YSYEKL. V gave up 3 bases and J gave up 2 bases; unmatched junction bases: 10. This chain's CDR3 is CASSQEGLHEPYEQYF. DNA for the CDR3: TGCGCCAGCAGCCAGGAGGGACTACATGAACCCTACGAGCAGTACTTC.

A note on this clonotype: Since a much larger clone is just one base distant, this may be a read error. The chain combines TRBV2 with TRBJ2-7; D not certain. Germline V gives CDR1 SNHLY, CDR2 FYNNEI. The CDR3 runs 14 residues. The CDR3 bases are TGTGCCTGCCAGGCGGACGCCGGTCCCTACGAGCAGGACTTC. The encoded protein is CACQADAGPYEQDF.

This clonotype has more than one count but fewer than ten. The genes are TRBV6-5 and TRBJ2-1; 7 bases fit TRBD2. J lost 8 bases, V lost 3 bases, and 13 bases had no gene match. CDR1 and CDR2 (germline): MNHEY, SVGAGI. The CDR3 has 16 amino acids. CDR3: CASSYKFSPGGDEQFF. The CDR3 coding sequence is TGTGCCAGCAGTTATAAGTTTTCGCCGGGAGGCGATGAGCAGTTCTTC.

This clonotype has at least ten counts. This chain connects TRBV19 to TRBJ2-5, with TRBD1 matching 10 bases. The CDR3 is 15 residues long. Germline loops: CDR1 LNHDA, CDR2 SQIVND (reference sequence). Trimming at V came to 5 bases and at J to 5 bases, leaving 8 bases not matched to a gene. In nucleotides, the CDR3 is TGTGCCAGTAGTTCCGGGACAGGGGTTTTGGAGACCCAGTACTTC. Amino acids: CASSSGTGVLETQYF.

This sequence joins TRBV7-9 and TRBJ1-2; 9 bases agree with TRBD1. Trimming cost V 5 bases and J 3 bases; bases outside gene matches: 7. Germline V lookup: CDR1 SEHNR, CDR2 FQNEAQ (reference sequence). The CDR3 contains 15 residues. The CDR3 DNA reads TGTGCCAGCAGCCCCCGGGGACAGGGTGACTATGGCTACACCTTC. Protein sequence: CASSPRGQGDYGYTF.

This clonotype was detected ten times or more. The V gene is TRBV28, the J gene TRBJ2-5; TRBD1 is a possible D gene (5 bases). V lost 4 bases and J lost 0, with 6 bases in between. Germline V gives CDR1 MDHEN, CDR2 SYDVKM. The CDR3 loop spans 13 amino acids. CDR3 loop: CASSSGYQETQYF. In DNA form, the CDR3 reads TGTGCCAGCAGTTCAGGGTACCAAGAGACCCAGTACTTC. Based on the CDR3 plus reference TRBV28 and TRBJ2-5, the full variable domain is DVKVTQSSRYLVKRTGEKVFLECVQDMDHENMFWYRQDPGLGLRLIYFSYDVKMKEKGDIPEGYSVSREKKERFSLILESASTNQTSMYLCASSSGYQETQYFGPGTRLLVL.

Ten or more counts support this clonotype. The chain recombines TRBV12-3 or TRBV12-4 with TRBJ1-5, with D maybe TRBD1 (5 bases). CDR3 length equals 18 residues. Trimming left V 2 bases short and J 3 bases short, with 20 bases between. CDR3 DNA sequence: TGTGCCAGCAGTTTAAGGATCGGGGGGAACTTCAACAATCAGCCCCAGCATTTT. It codes for CASSLRIGGNFNNQPQHF.

The table lists this clonotype with many counts. The chain couples TRBV19 to TRBJ1-2; the D is unclear. Germline V lookup: CDR1 LNHDA, CDR2 SQIVND (reference sequence). The CDR3 is 15 residues long. V lost 2 bases to trimming and J lost 3 bases, with 13 bases between them. Here the CDR3 DNA reads TGTGCCAGTAGTATAAAGAGAGGGAACGACTATGGCTACACCTTC. As protein: CASSIKRGNDYGYTF.

This clonotype was observed many times. J is TRBJ1-5 and V is TRBV28, with D possibly being TRBD1 (5 bases). Trimming removed 1 base from V and 6 bases from J, with 19 bases in between. Germline V gene sequence: CDR1 MDHEN, CDR2 SYDVKM. The CDR3 has 17 residues. This CDR3 reads CASSLYASGVGSQPQHF. Written as DNA, the CDR3 is TGTGCCAGCAGTTTATATGCCTCGGGGGTAGGGAGTCAGCCCCAGCATTTT.

This clonotype came up many times. The chain joins TRBV9 to TRBJ2-1, with D tentatively TRBD2 (6 bases). Trimming took off 0 bases at V and 7 bases at J, with 17 bases between the two ends. This CDR3 is 16 amino acids long. CDR1 is SGDLS and CDR2 is YYNGEE in the germline V gene. For the CDR3, the DNA is TGTGCCAGCAGCGTAGAGCCCACGGGAGCAGGAAATGAGCAGTTCTTC. Protein sequence: CASSVEPTGAGNEQFF.

This clonotype was picked up many times. This chain links TRBV28 with TRBJ2-1; weak D call: TRBD2 (5 bases). This CDR3 is 14 amino acids long. Germline V gene sequence: CDR1 MDHEN, CDR2 SYDVKM. V dropped 7 bases and J dropped 6 bases, with 16 bases sitting between them. CDR3 in amino acids: CASTVILEGNEQFF. The DNA of the CDR3 is TGTGCCAGCACCGTTATCCTCGAGGGCAATGAGCAGTTCTTC.

Of note for this clonotype: A single base separates this from a much larger clone, so it may be a read error. V is TRBV28 and J is TRBJ2-7; D tentatively reads TRBD1 or TRBD2 (6 bases each). The V gene's germline CDR1 is MDHEN and CDR2 SYDVKM. The CDR3 length is 13 residues. The CDR3 DNA follows: TGTGTCAGCAGTTTTCGGGGGCCGTACGAGCAGTACTTC. Protein: CVSSFRGPYEQYF.

V is TRBV12-3 or TRBV12-4 and J is TRBJ2-7; weak D call: TRBD1 (7 bases). The CDR3 consists of 14 residues. V was trimmed by 3 bases and J by 3 bases, leaving 12 bases between them. CDR3 in amino acids: CASSLRDSNYEQYF. DNA for the CDR3: TGTGCCAGCAGTTTGCGGGACAGTAACTACGAGCAGTACTTC.